The entry below gives a single T cell receptor (beta chain) sequence along with its context. Its antigen is undetermined. The sample belongs to a study of T cell clones after liver transplantation. Overall study context: A pre-transplant mixed lymphocyte reaction with TCRbeta sequencing defined graft-donor-reactive clones followed in post-transplant blood. Pre-transplant mixed lymphocyte reactions yielded third-party-reactive TCRbeta sequences as comparators for graft-donor-reactive sequences. HCV positivity affected three of eight recipients; the rest lacked autoimmune or viral indications. Points from the study as a whole: Graft donor-reactive T cells may have migrated into the graft rather than being deleted.

Germline CDR1 reads SGHVS; CDR2 reads FNYEAQ. V was trimmed by 2 bases and J by 8 bases, leaving 12 bases between them. This CDR3 is 13 amino acids long. Repertoires were generated with immunoSEQ multiplex PCR, while TCRdb's copy carries only in-frame clones and drops some. The sample includes roughly 80,000 clones, over 65% of them seen just once. This receptor was obtained from a human patient who received a liver transplant. The graft donor may be the source of some T cells. Here the sequenced sample was CD4+ T cells from blood, taken at the 22-month timepoint. This chain links TRBV7-6 with TRBJ1-2; D possibly corresponds to TRBD1 (6 bases). CDR3 sequence reads: CASSLPQGRGYTF. CDR3 nucleotide sequence: TGTGCCAGCAGCTTACCGCAGGGGCGAGGCTACACCTTC. Based on the CDR3 plus reference TRBV7-6 and TRBJ1-2, the full variable domain is GAGVSQSPRYKVTKRGQDVALRCDPISGHVSLYWYRQALGQGPEFLTYFNYEAQQDKSGLPNDRFSAERPEGSISTLTIQRTEQRDSAMYRCASSLPQGRGYTFGSGTRLTVV.